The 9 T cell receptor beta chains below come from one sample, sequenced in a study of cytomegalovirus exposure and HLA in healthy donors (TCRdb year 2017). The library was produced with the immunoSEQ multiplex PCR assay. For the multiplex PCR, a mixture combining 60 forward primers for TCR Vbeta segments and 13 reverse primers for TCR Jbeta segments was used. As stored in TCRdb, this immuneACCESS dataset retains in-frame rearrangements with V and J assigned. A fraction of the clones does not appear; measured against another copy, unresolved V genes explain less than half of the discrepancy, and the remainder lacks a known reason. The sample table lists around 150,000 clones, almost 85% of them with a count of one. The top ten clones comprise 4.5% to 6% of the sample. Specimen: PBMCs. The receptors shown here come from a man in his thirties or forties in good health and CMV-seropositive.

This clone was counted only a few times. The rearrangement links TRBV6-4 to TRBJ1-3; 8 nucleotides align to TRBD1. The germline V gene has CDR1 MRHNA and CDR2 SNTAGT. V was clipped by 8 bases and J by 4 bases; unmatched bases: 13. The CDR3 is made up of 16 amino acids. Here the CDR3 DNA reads TGTGCCAGCGGACAGGGTATCAGGAGGTTCGGAAACACCATATATTTT. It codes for CASGQGIRRFGNTIYF.

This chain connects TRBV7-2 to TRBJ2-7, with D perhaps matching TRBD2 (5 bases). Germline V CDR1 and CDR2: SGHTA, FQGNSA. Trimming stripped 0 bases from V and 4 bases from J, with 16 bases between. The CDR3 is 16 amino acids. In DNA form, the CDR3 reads TGTGCCAGCAGCTTAGCAGCCGGGGTCCGAGAATACGAGCAGTACTTC. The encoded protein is CASSLAAGVREYEQYF.

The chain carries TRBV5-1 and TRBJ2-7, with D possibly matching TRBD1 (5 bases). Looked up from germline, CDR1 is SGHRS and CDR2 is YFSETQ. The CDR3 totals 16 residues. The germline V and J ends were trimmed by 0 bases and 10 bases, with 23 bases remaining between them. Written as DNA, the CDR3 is TGCGCCAGCAGCTTGGAGGGCGGCAGGGTCAGTCTCGATCAGTACTTC. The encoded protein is CASSLEGGRVSLDQYF.

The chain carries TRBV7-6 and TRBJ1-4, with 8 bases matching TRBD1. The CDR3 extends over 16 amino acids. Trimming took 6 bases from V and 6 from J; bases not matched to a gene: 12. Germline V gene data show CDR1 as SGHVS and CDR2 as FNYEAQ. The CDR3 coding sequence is TGTGCCAGCAGTCCAGCCCTCAGGGGGCGGGATGAAAAACTGTTTTTT. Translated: CASSPALRGRDEKLFF.

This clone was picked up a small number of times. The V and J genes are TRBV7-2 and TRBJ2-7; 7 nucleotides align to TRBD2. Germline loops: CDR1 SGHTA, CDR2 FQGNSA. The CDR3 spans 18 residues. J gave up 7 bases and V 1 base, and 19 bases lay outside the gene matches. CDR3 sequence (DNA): TGTGCCAGCAGCTTAGTTATGGGGGGGTCCCTGGGTGGGTGGGAGCAGTACTTC. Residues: CASSLVMGGSLGGWEQYF.

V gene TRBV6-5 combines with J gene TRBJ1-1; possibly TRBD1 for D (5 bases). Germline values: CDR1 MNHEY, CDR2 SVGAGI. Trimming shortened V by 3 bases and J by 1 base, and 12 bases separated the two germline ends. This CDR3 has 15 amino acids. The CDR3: CASSYNGGQNTEAFF. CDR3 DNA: TGTGCCAGCAGTTATAATGGCGGACAGAACACTGAAGCTTTCTTT.

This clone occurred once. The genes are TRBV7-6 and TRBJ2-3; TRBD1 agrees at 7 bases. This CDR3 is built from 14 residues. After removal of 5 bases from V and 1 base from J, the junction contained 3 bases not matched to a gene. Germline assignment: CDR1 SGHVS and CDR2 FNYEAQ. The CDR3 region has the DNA TGTGCCAGCAGCCGGGACAGAGGCACAGATACGCAGTATTTT. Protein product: CASSRDRGTDTQYF.

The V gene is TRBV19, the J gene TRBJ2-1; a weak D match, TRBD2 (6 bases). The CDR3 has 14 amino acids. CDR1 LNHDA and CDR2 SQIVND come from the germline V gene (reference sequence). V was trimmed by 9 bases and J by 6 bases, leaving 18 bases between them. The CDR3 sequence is CASSAPFSGNEQFF. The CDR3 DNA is TGTGCCAGCAGTGCCCCCTTTAGCGGCAATGAGCAGTTCTTC.

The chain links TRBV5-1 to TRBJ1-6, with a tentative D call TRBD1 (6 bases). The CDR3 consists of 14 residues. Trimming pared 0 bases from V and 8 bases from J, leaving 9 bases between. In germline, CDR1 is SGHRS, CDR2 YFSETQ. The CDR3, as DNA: TGCGCCAGCAGCTTGGGGACAGACTATTCACCCCTCCACTTT. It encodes CASSLGTDYSPLHF.